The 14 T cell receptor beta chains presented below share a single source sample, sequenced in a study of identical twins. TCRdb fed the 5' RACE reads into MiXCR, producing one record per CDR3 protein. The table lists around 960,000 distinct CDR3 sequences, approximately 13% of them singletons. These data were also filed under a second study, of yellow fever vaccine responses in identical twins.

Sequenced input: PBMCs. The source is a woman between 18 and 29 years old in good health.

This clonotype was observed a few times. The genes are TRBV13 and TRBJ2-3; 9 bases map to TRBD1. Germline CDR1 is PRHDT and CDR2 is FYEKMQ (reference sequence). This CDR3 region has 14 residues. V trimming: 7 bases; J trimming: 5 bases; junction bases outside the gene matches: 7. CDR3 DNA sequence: TGTGCCAGCACCAGGACAGGGGATGGAGATACGCAGTATTTT. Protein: CASTRTGDGDTQYF.

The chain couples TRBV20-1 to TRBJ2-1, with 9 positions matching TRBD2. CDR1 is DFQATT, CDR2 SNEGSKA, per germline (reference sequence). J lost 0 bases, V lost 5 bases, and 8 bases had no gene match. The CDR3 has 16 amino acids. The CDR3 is CSAGPAGGRSYNEQFF. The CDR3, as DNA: TGCAGTGCTGGACCAGCGGGAGGTCGCTCCTACAATGAGCAGTTCTTC.

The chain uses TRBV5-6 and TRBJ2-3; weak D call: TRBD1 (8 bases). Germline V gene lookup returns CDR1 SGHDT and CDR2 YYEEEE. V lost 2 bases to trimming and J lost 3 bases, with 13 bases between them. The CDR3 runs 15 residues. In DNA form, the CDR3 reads TGTGCCAGCAGCTTACAGGGGGGGAGAACAGATACGCAGTATTTT. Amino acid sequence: CASSLQGGRTDTQYF.

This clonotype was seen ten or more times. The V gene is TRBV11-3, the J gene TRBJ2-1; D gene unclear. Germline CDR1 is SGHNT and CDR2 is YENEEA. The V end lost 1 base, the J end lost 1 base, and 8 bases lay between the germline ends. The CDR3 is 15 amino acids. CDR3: CASSLGDPSYNEQFF. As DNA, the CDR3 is TGTGCCAGCAGCTTAGGTGACCCATCCTACAATGAGCAGTTCTTC.

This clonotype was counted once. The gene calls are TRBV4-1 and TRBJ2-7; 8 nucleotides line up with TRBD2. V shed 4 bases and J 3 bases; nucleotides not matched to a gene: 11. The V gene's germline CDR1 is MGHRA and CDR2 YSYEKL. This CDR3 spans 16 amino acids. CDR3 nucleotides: TGCGCCAGCAGCCGCGAGAGAGGGACTAGAAGCTACGAGCAGTACTTC. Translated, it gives CASSRERGTRSYEQYF.

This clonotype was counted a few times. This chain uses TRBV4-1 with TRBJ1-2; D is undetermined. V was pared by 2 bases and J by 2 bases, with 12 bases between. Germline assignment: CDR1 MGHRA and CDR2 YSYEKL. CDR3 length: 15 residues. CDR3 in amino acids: CASSQTISGNYGYTF. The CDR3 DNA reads TGCGCCAGCAGCCAAACCATTTCGGGAAACTATGGCTACACCTTC.

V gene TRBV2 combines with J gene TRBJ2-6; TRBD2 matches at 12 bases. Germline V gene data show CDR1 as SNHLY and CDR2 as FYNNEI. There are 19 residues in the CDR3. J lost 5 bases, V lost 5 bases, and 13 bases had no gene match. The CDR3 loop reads CASSKRELAGGQRANVLTF. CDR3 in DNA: TGTGCCAGCAGTAAGAGGGAACTAGCGGGAGGCCAAAGGGCCAACGTCCTGACTTTC.

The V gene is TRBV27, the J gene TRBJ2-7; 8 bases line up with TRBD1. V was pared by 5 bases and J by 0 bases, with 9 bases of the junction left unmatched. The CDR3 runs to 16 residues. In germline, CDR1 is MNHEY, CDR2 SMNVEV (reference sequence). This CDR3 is CASSLLTGGLSYEQYF. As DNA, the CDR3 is TGTGCCAGCAGTCTCCTAACAGGGGGACTCTCCTACGAGCAGTACTTC.

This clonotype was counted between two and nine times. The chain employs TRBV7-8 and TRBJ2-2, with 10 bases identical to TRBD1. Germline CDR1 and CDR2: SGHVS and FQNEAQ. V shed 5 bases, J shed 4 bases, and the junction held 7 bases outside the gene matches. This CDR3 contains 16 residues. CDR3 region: CASSTDRGLGTGELFF. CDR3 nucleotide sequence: TGTGCCAGCAGCACAGACAGGGGGCTGGGCACCGGGGAGCTGTTTTTT.

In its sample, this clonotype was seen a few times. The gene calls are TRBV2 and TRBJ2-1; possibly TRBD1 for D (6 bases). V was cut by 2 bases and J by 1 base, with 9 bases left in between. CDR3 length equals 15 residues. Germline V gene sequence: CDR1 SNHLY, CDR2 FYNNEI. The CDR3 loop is CASSESGTSYNEQFF. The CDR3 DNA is TGTGCCAGCAGTGAATCCGGGACATCCTACAATGAGCAGTTCTTC.

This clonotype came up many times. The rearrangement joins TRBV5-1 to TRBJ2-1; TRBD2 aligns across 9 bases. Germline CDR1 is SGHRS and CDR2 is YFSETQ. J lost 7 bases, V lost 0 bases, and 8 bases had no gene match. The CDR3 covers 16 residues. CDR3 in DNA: TGCGCCAGCAGCTTGGGGCTGGGACTAGCAATTAATGAGCAGTTCTTC. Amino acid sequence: CASSLGLGLAINEQFF.

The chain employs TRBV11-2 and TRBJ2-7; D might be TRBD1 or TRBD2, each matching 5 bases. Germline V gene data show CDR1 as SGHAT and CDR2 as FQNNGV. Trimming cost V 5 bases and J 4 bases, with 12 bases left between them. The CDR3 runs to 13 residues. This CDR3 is CASSPRWGYEQYF. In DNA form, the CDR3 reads TGTGCCAGCAGCCCTCGTTGGGGGTACGAGCAGTACTTC.

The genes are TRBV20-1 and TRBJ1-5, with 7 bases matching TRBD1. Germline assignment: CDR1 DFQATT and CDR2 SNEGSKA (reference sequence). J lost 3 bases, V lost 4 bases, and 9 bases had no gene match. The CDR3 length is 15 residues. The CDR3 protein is CSATGPGQINQPQHF. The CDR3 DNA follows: TGCAGTGCTACCGGACCGGGACAGATCAATCAGCCCCAGCATTTT.

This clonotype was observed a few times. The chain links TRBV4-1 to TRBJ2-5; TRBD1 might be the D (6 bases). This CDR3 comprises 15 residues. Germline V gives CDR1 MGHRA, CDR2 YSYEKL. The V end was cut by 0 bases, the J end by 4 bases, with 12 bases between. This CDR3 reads CASSQDNGRGETQYF. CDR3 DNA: TGCGCCAGCAGCCAAGATAACGGCAGGGGAGAGACCCAGTACTTC.